This is a list of T cell receptor beta chains from one sample in a study of OX40 agonist ivuxolimab in advanced cancers. TCRdb's table, derived via immunoSEQ multiplex PCR, lists solely in-frame clones and lacks some. The top ten clones hold 13% to 15% of a sample with tens of thousands of clones, roughly 91% of them seen once. Sequences were derived from CD4+ or CD8+ T cells sorted from blood, sampled in a trial of the OX40 agonist ivuxolimab. These receptor sequences come from an adult with an advanced solid tumor such as melanoma, head and neck, liver or kidney cancer. CDR3s include the opening cysteine and the closing phenylalanine or tryptophan. A D gene is named only where the DNA matches it firmly.

D gene	V gene	J gene	CDR3 protein
.	TRBV27	TRBJ1-2	CASSLSLGARDYTF
.	TRBV4-2	TRBJ1-5	CASSQEVGDNQPQHF
TRBD1	TRBV27	TRBJ1-1	CASSLWFGARGGPFTEAFF
.	TRBV19	TRBJ2-7	CASSSAGPYEQYF
.	TRBV12-1	TRBJ1-1	CASSHRQVPWDTEAFF
TRBD2	TRBV4-3	TRBJ2-1	CASSQALAGGEDNEQFF
.	TRBV4-2	TRBJ1-5	CASSHGTALEPQHF
.	TRBV11-2	TRBJ2-7	CASSFPDRPHEQYF
.	TRBV11-2	TRBJ2-7	CASSLDLGPAYEQYF
.	TRBV6-5	TRBJ1-2	CASSYSAGGTGGYTF
TRBD1	TRBV27	TRBJ2-7	CASRHRGGNSYEQYF
TRBD1	TRBV15	TRBJ1-6	CATSPQPTGLSPLHF
.	TRBV6-5	TRBJ2-7	CASRRGYEQYF
.	TRBV6-1	TRBJ2-6	CASSERGDFRWANVLTF
.	TRBV27	TRBJ1-5	CASSSQVSNQPQHF
.	TRBV25-1	TRBJ1-5	CASSEIGNQPQHF
TRBD2	TRBV4-2	TRBJ2-1	CASSQDRGTNNEQFF
.	TRBV27	TRBJ1-1	CASRTTVPPASLNTEAFF
.	TRBV20-1	TRBJ2-1	CSAEPDNEQFF
.	TRBV19	TRBJ1-5	CASRAQGLSNQPQHF
.	TRBV4-2	TRBJ2-1	CASAKDRSSYNEQFF
.	TRBV29-1	TRBJ2-6	CSVISGANVLTF
.	TRBV6-1	TRBJ2-7	CASRAGQNYEQYF
.	TRBV12-2	TRBJ1-2	CASRLAPDSLTYGYTF